This is a list of T cell receptor beta chains from one sample in a study of T-cell reconstitution after alpha-beta-depleted transplantation in children. TCRdb recomputed calls from the PCR reads with MiXCR, one row per CDR3 protein. The top ten clones hold over 2.5% of a sample with 190,000 or so distinct CDR3 sequences, 6.5% to 7.5% of them seen once. Source: PBMCs from the stem cell graft donor, taken from the stem cell graft. The origin of the receptors is a human donor who donated a stem cell graft to a child with Wiskott-Aldrich syndrome. Both conserved end residues are part of each CDR3. D genes are given only for firm matches. For some rows the clone size is stated as once, few or many, or as a class when expanded; others skip it.

v_call: TRBV15
cdr3_length: 15
d_call: TRBD1
j_call: TRBJ2-1
clone_size: many
cdr3_aa: CATSHRDRGLGEQFF
cdr3_nt: TGTGCCACCAGCCACCGGGACAGGGGGCTGGGTGAGCAGTTCTTC

v_call: TRBV5-1
cdr3_length: 16
d_call: TRBD2
j_call: TRBJ2-7
clone_size: NA
cdr3_aa: CASSTLAGVWGYEQYF
cdr3_nt: TGCGCCAGCAGCACACTAGCGGGGGTATGGGGCTACGAGCAGTACTTC

v_call: TRBV3-1
cdr3_length: 13
d_call: NA
j_call: TRBJ2-7
clone_size: NA
cdr3_aa: CASSQEASRKQYF
cdr3_nt: TGTGCCAGCAGCCAAGAGGCCTCTCGGAAGCAGTACTTC

v_call: TRBV10-1
cdr3_length: 14
d_call: NA
j_call: TRBJ2-3
clone_size: many
cdr3_aa: CASSESPGYNTQYF
cdr3_nt: TGCGCCAGCAGTGAGTCCCCAGGGTACAATACGCAGTATTTT

v_call: TRBV18
cdr3_length: 17
d_call: NA
j_call: TRBJ1-4
clone_size: few
cdr3_aa: CASSPSGLVGTNEKLFF
cdr3_nt: TGTGCCAGCTCACCAAGCGGATTGGTCGGAACTAATGAAAAACTGTTTTTT

v_call: TRBV29-1
cdr3_length: 15
d_call: TRBD2
j_call: TRBJ2-1
clone_size: many
cdr3_aa: CSVENAGLVFSEQFF
cdr3_nt: TGCAGCGTTGAAAACGCTGGACTAGTCTTCAGTGAGCAGTTCTTC

v_call: TRBV5-4
cdr3_length: 15
d_call: TRBD2
j_call: TRBJ2-5
clone_size: few
cdr3_aa: CASSWRLAEQETQYF
cdr3_nt: TGTGCCAGCAGCTGGAGACTAGCGGAACAAGAGACCCAGTACTTC

v_call: TRBV10-3
cdr3_length: 17
d_call: NA
j_call: TRBJ2-6
clone_size: many
cdr3_aa: CAISDRQVPSGANVLTF
cdr3_nt: TGTGCCATCAGTGATCGACAGGTCCCGTCTGGGGCCAACGTCCTGACTTTC

v_call: TRBV12-3/TRBV12-4
cdr3_length: 13
d_call: TRBD1
j_call: TRBJ1-2
clone_size: many
cdr3_aa: CAITQGENYGYTF
cdr3_nt: TGTGCCATTACACAGGGGGAGAACTATGGCTACACCTTC

v_call: TRBV12-3/TRBV12-4
cdr3_length: 15
d_call: TRBD1
j_call: TRBJ1-1
clone_size: NA
cdr3_aa: CASREPGQGNTEAFF
cdr3_nt: TGTGCCAGCAGGGAACCGGGACAGGGGAACACTGAAGCTTTCTTT

v_call: TRBV12-3/TRBV12-4
cdr3_length: 11
d_call: NA
j_call: TRBJ2-7
clone_size: many
cdr3_aa: CASSLTHEQYF
cdr3_nt: TGTGCCAGCAGTTTGACCCACGAGCAGTACTTC

v_call: TRBV5-5
cdr3_length: 16
d_call: NA
j_call: TRBJ1-2
clone_size: few
cdr3_aa: CASSRTSTGENYGYTF
cdr3_nt: TGTGCCAGCAGCCGGACCTCGACAGGCGAAAACTATGGCTACACCTTC

v_call: TRBV15
cdr3_length: 15
d_call: TRBD2
j_call: TRBJ2-1
clone_size: few
cdr3_aa: CATSGRREGPNEQFF
cdr3_nt: TGTGCCACCAGCGGTCGGCGGGAGGGTCCCAATGAGCAGTTCTTC

v_call: TRBV2
cdr3_length: 14
d_call: NA
j_call: TRBJ2-2
clone_size: many
cdr3_aa: CASREQGPTGELFF
cdr3_nt: TGTGCCAGCAGAGAACAGGGCCCCACCGGGGAGCTGTTTTTT

v_call: TRBV4-1
cdr3_length: 17
d_call: NA
j_call: TRBJ1-6
clone_size: many
cdr3_aa: CASSQESDRRYNSPLHF
cdr3_nt: TGCGCCAGCAGCCAAGAATCCGACAGACGATATAATTCACCCCTCCACTTT

v_call: TRBV5-1
cdr3_length: 19
d_call: TRBD2
j_call: TRBJ2-2
clone_size: NA
cdr3_aa: CASSHGLAGGQPNTGELFF
cdr3_nt: TGCGCCAGCAGCCACGGACTAGCGGGAGGGCAACCGAACACCGGGGAGCTGTTTTTT

v_call: TRBV30
cdr3_length: 12
d_call: NA
j_call: TRBJ1-2
clone_size: many
cdr3_aa: CAWSAKNYGYTF
cdr3_nt: TGTGCCTGGAGCGCCAAGAACTATGGCTACACCTTC

v_call: TRBV7-4
cdr3_length: 12
d_call: NA
j_call: TRBJ1-5
clone_size: many
cdr3_aa: CASSFANQPQHF
cdr3_nt: TGTGCCAGCAGCTTCGCTAATCAGCCCCAGCATTTT

v_call: TRBV10-3
cdr3_length: 16
d_call: TRBD2
j_call: TRBJ2-7
clone_size: many
cdr3_aa: CAISELGGSGTNEQYF
cdr3_nt: TGTGCCATCAGTGAGTTAGGTGGTAGCGGGACCAACGAGCAGTACTTC

v_call: TRBV27
cdr3_length: 14
d_call: NA
j_call: TRBJ2-7
clone_size: NA
cdr3_aa: CASSLIPLGHEQYF
cdr3_nt: TGTGCCAGCAGTTTAATCCCCTTAGGGCACGAGCAGTACTTC

v_call: TRBV12-3/TRBV12-4
cdr3_length: 16
d_call: NA
j_call: TRBJ2-2
clone_size: many
cdr3_aa: CASSQNHAYGTGELFF
cdr3_nt: TGTGCCAGCAGCCAAAATCACGCCTACGGGACCGGGGAGCTGTTTTTT

v_call: TRBV20-1
cdr3_length: 13
d_call: NA
j_call: TRBJ2-1
clone_size: many
cdr3_aa: CSARDRLADEQFF
cdr3_nt: TGCAGTGCTAGAGATCGTCTAGCAGATGAGCAGTTCTTC

v_call: TRBV20-1
cdr3_length: 13
d_call: NA
j_call: TRBJ2-1
clone_size: many
cdr3_aa: CSARDRVLKEQFF
cdr3_nt: TGCAGTGCTAGAGATAGGGTCCTCAAGGAGCAGTTCTTC

v_call: TRBV5-6
cdr3_length: 13
d_call: NA
j_call: TRBJ2-2
clone_size: many
cdr3_aa: CASSSPGPFELFF
cdr3_nt: TGTGCCAGCAGCTCACCCGGCCCGTTTGAGCTGTTTTTT

v_call: TRBV5-1
cdr3_length: 18
d_call: NA
j_call: TRBJ2-1
clone_size: many
cdr3_aa: CASSLGGRTLSSYNEQFF
cdr3_nt: TGCGCCAGCAGCTTGGGGGGACGGACCCTGTCCTCCTACAATGAGCAGTTCTTC

v_call: TRBV28
cdr3_length: 13
d_call: NA
j_call: TRBJ1-2
clone_size: NA
cdr3_aa: CASSFLGGQGYTF
cdr3_nt: TGTGCCAGCAGTTTCCTTGGGGGGCAGGGCTACACCTTC

v_call: TRBV5-1
cdr3_length: 13
d_call: NA
j_call: TRBJ1-3
clone_size: many
cdr3_aa: CASRRESGNTIYF
cdr3_nt: TGCGCCAGCAGAAGGGAGTCTGGAAACACCATATATTTT

v_call: TRBV7-8
cdr3_length: 15
d_call: TRBD1
j_call: TRBJ2-1
clone_size: many
cdr3_aa: CASSSWTGTRDEQFF
cdr3_nt: TGTGCCAGCAGCTCATGGACAGGGACGAGGGATGAGCAGTTCTTC

v_call: TRBV18
cdr3_length: 15
d_call: TRBD1
j_call: TRBJ1-5
clone_size: few
cdr3_aa: CASSPPGTVNQPQHF
cdr3_nt: TGTGCCAGCTCACCACCGGGGACAGTTAATCAGCCCCAGCATTTT

v_call: TRBV7-9
cdr3_length: 13
d_call: NA
j_call: TRBJ1-2
clone_size: many
cdr3_aa: CASSLAYSSGYTF
cdr3_nt: TGTGCCAGCAGCTTAGCGTACAGTAGCGGCTACACCTTC

v_call: TRBV27
cdr3_length: 14
d_call: NA
j_call: TRBJ2-7
clone_size: many
cdr3_aa: CASSFGQEFYEQYF
cdr3_nt: TGTGCCAGCAGTTTTGGGCAGGAGTTCTACGAGCAGTACTTC

v_call: TRBV6-5
cdr3_length: 15
d_call: NA
j_call: TRBJ2-7
clone_size: NA
cdr3_aa: CASSYSFGWAGSQYF
cdr3_nt: TGTGCCAGCAGTTACTCGTTCGGTTGGGCCGGGTCCCAGTACTTC

v_call: TRBV27
cdr3_length: 17
d_call: TRBD1
j_call: TRBJ1-1
clone_size: many
cdr3_aa: CASSPSGTGGMNTEAFF
cdr3_nt: TGTGCCAGCAGTCCCTCGGGGACAGGGGGGATGAACACTGAAGCTTTCTTT

v_call: TRBV10-3
cdr3_length: 13
d_call: NA
j_call: TRBJ2-2
clone_size: many
cdr3_aa: CAIRDTTGGELFF
cdr3_nt: TGTGCCATCAGAGACACCACTGGCGGGGAGCTGTTTTTT

v_call: TRBV7-6
cdr3_length: 15
d_call: TRBD2
j_call: TRBJ2-1
clone_size: NA
cdr3_aa: CASSLVALAGGQQFF
cdr3_nt: TGTGCCAGCAGCTTAGTCGCACTAGCGGGGGGCCAACAGTTCTTC

v_call: TRBV20-1
cdr3_length: 14
d_call: NA
j_call: TRBJ2-5
clone_size: many
cdr3_aa: CSAWRGTSEETQYF
cdr3_nt: TGCAGTGCTTGGAGGGGGACTTCGGAAGAGACCCAGTACTTC

v_call: TRBV19
cdr3_length: 15
d_call: TRBD1
j_call: TRBJ2-2
clone_size: few
cdr3_aa: CASRVRGRNTGELFF
cdr3_nt: TGTGCCAGTAGGGTCAGGGGGCGGAACACCGGGGAGCTGTTTTTT

v_call: TRBV5-6
cdr3_length: 15
d_call: NA
j_call: TRBJ1-1
clone_size: few
cdr3_aa: CASSFVNRASVEAFF
cdr3_nt: TGTGCCAGCAGCTTCGTAAATAGGGCCAGTGTAGAAGCTTTCTTT

v_call: TRBV12-3/TRBV12-4
cdr3_length: 15
d_call: NA
j_call: TRBJ1-1
clone_size: many
cdr3_aa: CASSLQQGLNTEAFF
cdr3_nt: TGTGCCAGCAGTCTCCAACAGGGTTTGAACACTGAAGCTTTCTTT

v_call: TRBV20-1
cdr3_length: 16
d_call: TRBD2
j_call: TRBJ2-5
clone_size: NA
cdr3_aa: CSARDPSRGGHETQYF
cdr3_nt: TGCAGTGCTAGAGATCCCTCACGGGGGGGCCACGAGACCCAGTACTTC

v_call: TRBV10-3
cdr3_length: 14
d_call: TRBD1
j_call: TRBJ1-4
clone_size: many
cdr3_aa: CATRTGRPNEKLFF
cdr3_nt: TGTGCCACCCGGACAGGCCGCCCTAATGAAAAACTGTTTTTT

v_call: TRBV5-6
cdr3_length: 13
d_call: NA
j_call: TRBJ2-7
clone_size: many
cdr3_aa: CASSLVGTYEQYF
cdr3_nt: TGTGCCAGCAGCTTGGTAGGGACCTACGAGCAGTACTTC

v_call: TRBV9
cdr3_length: 14
d_call: NA
j_call: TRBJ1-1
clone_size: many
cdr3_aa: CASSKRVENTEAFF
cdr3_nt: TGTGCCAGCAGCAAGCGGGTTGAGAACACTGAAGCTTTCTTT

v_call: TRBV15
cdr3_length: 13
d_call: TRBD1
j_call: TRBJ2-7
clone_size: many
cdr3_aa: CATSRDRGRGQYF
cdr3_nt: TGTGCCACCAGCCGGGACAGGGGGCGCGGGCAGTACTTC

v_call: TRBV12-3/TRBV12-4
cdr3_length: 16
d_call: TRBD2
j_call: TRBJ2-1
clone_size: many
cdr3_aa: CASSFMASGSQGEQFF
cdr3_nt: TGTGCCAGCAGTTTCATGGCTAGCGGGAGTCAGGGTGAGCAGTTCTTC

v_call: TRBV7-9
cdr3_length: 16
d_call: TRBD2
j_call: TRBJ2-7
clone_size: many
cdr3_aa: CASSTIGTSGTYEQYF
cdr3_nt: TGTGCCAGCAGCACCATCGGGACTAGCGGTACCTACGAGCAGTACTTC